This T cell receptor beta chain was observed in a study of blood T cell repertoires in COVID-19. Study summary: Acute-phase and convalescent COVID-19 samples originated in the United States, Italy and Spain.

Regarding this clone: A junction boundary mismatches the germline segment, possibly from a read error.

The V gene's germline CDR1 is SSHAT and CDR2 FNYEAQ (reference sequence). This CDR3 spans 13 amino acids. Using immunoSEQ multiplex PCR, the repertoire was profiled, and TCRdb retains in-frame clones only, with some absent. The repertoire holds 45,000 or so clones, with approximately 85% as singletons. The rearrangement joins TRBV7-7 to TRBJ2-1, with 7 bases fitting TRBD1. This sequence was found in a human donor in a cohort sampled during active COVID-19. Sequencing input: peripheral blood. As DNA, the CDR3 is TGTGCTAGCAGCTTCGACAGGGACCATGAGCAGTTCTTC. Amino acid sequence: CASSFDRDHEQFF.